These 13 T cell receptor beta chains originate from one sample sequenced in a study of cytomegalovirus exposure and HLA in healthy donors. Primers: 60 Vbeta forward and 13 Jbeta reverse. Repertoires were generated with immunoSEQ multiplex PCR, while TCRdb's copy carries only in-frame clones and drops some. With 140,000 to 150,000 clones in the sample, the ten largest clones hold 0.96%. The specimen was PBMCs. These TCRs come from a male donor in good health and CMV-seronegative.

The rearrangement links TRBV18 to TRBJ2-7; 12 bases are a match to TRBD1. The length of the CDR3 is 14 residues. Per the germline V gene, CDR1 is KGHSH and CDR2 is LQKENI. V shed 4 bases, J shed 6 bases, and the junction held 4 bases outside the gene matches. This CDR3 reads CASSLGTGGAEQYF. The CDR3 DNA sequence: TGTGCCAGCTCACTCGGGACAGGGGGCGCCGAGCAGTACTTC.

This rearrangement joins TRBV15 to TRBJ2-1; D possibly corresponds to TRBD2 (6 bases). The germline gives CDR1 LNHNV, CDR2 YYDKDF (reference sequence). The CDR3 extends over 16 amino acids. Deletions cut 5 bases from V and 3 bases from J, with 17 bases between. CDR3 sequence: CATSGGRGYSYNEQFF. CDR3 DNA: TGTGCCACCAGCGGGGGTCGGGGGTATAGCTACAATGAGCAGTTCTTC.

The CDR3 reads CASREPTSYEQYF. The CDR3 coding sequence is TGTGCCAGCAGGGAGCCGACGAGCTACGAGCAGTACTTC. The gene calls are TRBV25-1 and TRBJ2-7, with D unclear. Trimming cost V 6 bases and J 3 bases, with 12 bases left between them. CDR3 size: 13 residues. In germline, CDR1 is MGHDK, CDR2 SYGVNS.

The J gene is TRBJ1-1, the V gene TRBV5-1; 8 nucleotides align to TRBD1. With V trimmed by 4 bases and J by 3 bases, 17 bases remained unmatched. This CDR3 spans 18 amino acids. Germline loops: CDR1 SGHRS, CDR2 YFSETQ. CDR3 sequence: CASSGTGTGSVGYTEAFF. In nucleotides, the CDR3 is TGCGCCAGCAGCGGCACGGGGACAGGCTCAGTTGGTTACACTGAAGCTTTCTTT.

The gene calls are TRBV11-1 and TRBJ1-1; no definite D call. The V end lost 1 base, the J end lost 2 bases, and 5 bases lay between the germline ends. CDR3 length: 13 amino acids. CDR1 and CDR2 (germline): SGHAT, FQDESV (reference sequence). CDR3 nucleotide sequence: TGTGCCAGCAGCTTAGGTAGAAACACTGAAGCTTTCTTT. Amino acid sequence: CASSLGRNTEAFF.

V is TRBV5-6 and J is TRBJ2-2; D is possibly TRBD2 (6 bases). Trimming left V 4 bases short and J 4 bases short, with 11 bases between. The CDR3 length is 14 residues. From germline, CDR1 is SGHDT and CDR2 YYEEEE. CDR3 in amino acids: CASSRGSGTGELFF. The CDR3 DNA is TGTGCCAGCAGCCGGGGGTCGGGCACCGGGGAGCTGTTTTTT. Together with reference TRBV5-6 and TRBJ2-2, the CDR3 gives the full variable domain: DAGVTQSPTHLIKTRGQQVTLRCSPKSGHDTVSWYQQALGQGPQFIFQYYEEEERQRGNFPDRFSGHQFPNYSSELNVNALLLGDSALYLCASSRGSGTGELFFGEGSRLTVL.

Regarding this clone: The junction and the germline gene differ at one end; a read error may be behind it. This CDR3 is CAGSFLTQETQYF. Here the CDR3 DNA reads TGTGCCGGCAGCTTTTTGACTCAAGAGACCCAGTACTTC. The chain has TRBV7-9 and TRBJ2-5; no definite D call. The V gene's germline CDR1 is SEHNR and CDR2 FQNEAQ (reference sequence). CDR3 length: 13 amino acids.

The J gene is TRBJ2-2, the V gene TRBV15; 10 bases agree with TRBD2. The CDR3 is made up of 16 amino acids. The germline CDR1 and CDR2 sequences are LNHNV and YYDKDF (reference sequence). Trimming at V came to 5 bases and at J to 1 base, leaving 4 bases not matched to a gene. Here the CDR3 DNA reads TGTGCCACCAGCCGTTCTAGCGGGGGGAACACCGGGGAGCTGTTTTTT. This encodes CATSRSSGGNTGELFF.

The chain carries TRBV5-5 and TRBJ1-1, with D possibly being TRBD1 (5 bases). The ends were cut back, 4 bases at V and 4 bases at J, with 14 bases in the middle. The CDR3 is made up of 14 amino acids. The germline CDR1 and CDR2 sequences are SGHKS and YYEKEE (reference sequence). The CDR3 region is CASSQLREGTEAFF. The CDR3 DNA is TGTGCCAGCAGCCAACTCAGGGAGGGCACTGAAGCTTTCTTT.

V usage is TRBV11-2 and J usage is TRBJ1-1, with a weak D call TRBD1 (5 bases). V dropped 3 bases and J dropped 4 bases, with 9 bases sitting between them. The CDR3 totals 13 residues. CDR1 SGHAT and CDR2 FQNNGV come from the germline V gene. DNA of the CDR3: TGTGCCAGCAGCTTTAGGGGATCCACTGAAGCTTTCTTT. This encodes CASSFRGSTEAFF.

This rearrangement joins TRBV5-6 to TRBJ2-6, with D possibly being TRBD1 (5 bases). Germline V gene lookup returns CDR1 SGHDT and CDR2 YYEEEE. V lost 2 bases and J 2 bases, leaving 8 bases between the germline ends. CDR3 length: 15 amino acids. CDR3: CASSFDSPGANVLTF. DNA of the CDR3: TGTGCCAGCAGCTTTGACAGTCCTGGGGCCAACGTCCTGACTTTC. The whole variable domain, remainder taken from reference TRBV5-6 and TRBJ2-6, is DAGVTQSPTHLIKTRGQQVTLRCSPKSGHDTVSWYQQALGQGPQFIFQYYEEEERQRGNFPDRFSGHQFPNYSSELNVNALLLGDSALYLCASSFDSPGANVLTFGAGSRLTVL.

The chain joins TRBV29-1 to TRBJ2-1, with D possibly being TRBD2 (6 bases). The CDR3 sequence is 11 residues long. V was cut by 4 bases and J by 8 bases, with 9 bases left in between. CDR1 is SQVTM and CDR2 is ANQGSEA in the germline V gene. This CDR3 is CSVASSDEQFF. CDR3 sequence (DNA): TGCAGCGTTGCTTCTAGCGATGAGCAGTTCTTC.

The chain links TRBV7-6 to TRBJ2-3; 10 positions agree with TRBD2. J was trimmed by 4 bases and V by 4 bases; bases with no gene match: 5. The CDR3 covers 15 residues. Per germline, CDR1 SGHVS and CDR2 FNYEAQ. The CDR3: CASSSLAGAADTQYF. The CDR3 DNA reads as TGTGCCAGCAGCTCGCTAGCGGGAGCGGCAGATACGCAGTATTTT.